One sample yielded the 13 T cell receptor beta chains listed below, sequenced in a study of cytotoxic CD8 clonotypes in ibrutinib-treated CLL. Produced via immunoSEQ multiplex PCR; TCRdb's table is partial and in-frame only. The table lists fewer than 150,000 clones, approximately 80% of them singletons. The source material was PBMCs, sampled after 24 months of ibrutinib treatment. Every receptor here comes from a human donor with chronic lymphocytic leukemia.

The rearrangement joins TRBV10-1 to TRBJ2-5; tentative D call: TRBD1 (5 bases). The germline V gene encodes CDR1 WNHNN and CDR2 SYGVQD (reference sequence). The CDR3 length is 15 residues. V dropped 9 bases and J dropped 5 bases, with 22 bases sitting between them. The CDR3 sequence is CARTIGRASTETQYF. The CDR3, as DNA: TGCGCCAGGACCATCGGCAGGGCGTCCACGGAGACCCAGTACTTC.

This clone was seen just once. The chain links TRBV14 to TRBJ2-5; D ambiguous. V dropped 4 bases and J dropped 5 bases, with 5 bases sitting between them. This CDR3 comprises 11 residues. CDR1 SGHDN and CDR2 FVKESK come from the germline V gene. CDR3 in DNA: TGTGCCAGCAGCCTGGGGGAGACCCAGTACTTC. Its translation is CASSLGETQYF.

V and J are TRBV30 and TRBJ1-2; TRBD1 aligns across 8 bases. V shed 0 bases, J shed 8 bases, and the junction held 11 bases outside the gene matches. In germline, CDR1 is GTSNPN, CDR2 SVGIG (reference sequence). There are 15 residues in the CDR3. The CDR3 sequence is CAWSVLPSGGGGYTF. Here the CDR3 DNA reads TGTGCCTGGAGTGTACTCCCTTCAGGGGGCGGGGGCTACACCTTC.

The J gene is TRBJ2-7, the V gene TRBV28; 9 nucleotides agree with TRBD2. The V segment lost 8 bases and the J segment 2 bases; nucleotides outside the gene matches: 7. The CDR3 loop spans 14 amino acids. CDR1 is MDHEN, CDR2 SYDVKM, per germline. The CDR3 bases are TGTGCCAGCCATGGGCGGGGGGGGACCTACGAGCAGTACTTC. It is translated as CASHGRGGTYEQYF. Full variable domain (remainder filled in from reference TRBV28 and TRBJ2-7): DVKVTQSSRYLVKRTGEKVFLECVQDMDHENMFWYRQDPGLGLRLIYFSYDVKMKEKGDIPEGYSVSREKKERFSLILESASTNQTSMYLCASHGRGGTYEQYFGPGTRLTVT.

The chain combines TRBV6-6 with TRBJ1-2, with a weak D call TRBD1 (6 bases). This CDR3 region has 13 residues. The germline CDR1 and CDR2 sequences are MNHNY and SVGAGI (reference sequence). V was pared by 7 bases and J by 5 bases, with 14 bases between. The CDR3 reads CASKDSGSYGYTF. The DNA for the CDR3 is TGTGCCAGCAAGGACAGTGGGAGTTATGGCTACACCTTC.

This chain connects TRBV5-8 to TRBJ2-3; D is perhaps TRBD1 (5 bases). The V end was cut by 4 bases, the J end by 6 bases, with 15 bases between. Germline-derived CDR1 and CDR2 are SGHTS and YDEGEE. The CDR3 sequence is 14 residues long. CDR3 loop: CASSTDIQTDTQYF. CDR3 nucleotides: TGTGCCAGCAGCACGGACATACAGACCGATACGCAGTATTTT.

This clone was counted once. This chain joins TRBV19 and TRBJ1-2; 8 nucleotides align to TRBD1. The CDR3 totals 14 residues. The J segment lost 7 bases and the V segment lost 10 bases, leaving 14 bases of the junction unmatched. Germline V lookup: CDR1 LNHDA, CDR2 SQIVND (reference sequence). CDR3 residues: CATQGQGGTRGYTF. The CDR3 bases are TGTGCCACCCAAGGACAGGGCGGTACTCGTGGCTACACCTTC. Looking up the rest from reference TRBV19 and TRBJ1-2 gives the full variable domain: DGGITQSPKYLFRKEGQNVTLSCEQNLNHDAMYWYRQDPGQGLRLIYYSQIVNDFQKGDIAEGYSVSREKKESFPLTVTSAQKNPTAFYLCATQGQGGTRGYTFGSGTRLTVV.

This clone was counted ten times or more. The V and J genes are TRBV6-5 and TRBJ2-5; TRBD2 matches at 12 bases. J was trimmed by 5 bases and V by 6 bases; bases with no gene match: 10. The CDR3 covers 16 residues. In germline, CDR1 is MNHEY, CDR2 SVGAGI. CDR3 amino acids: CASSYGLAGGPETQYF. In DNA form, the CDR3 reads TGTGCCAGCAGCTACGGCCTAGCGGGGGGGCCGGAGACCCAGTACTTC.

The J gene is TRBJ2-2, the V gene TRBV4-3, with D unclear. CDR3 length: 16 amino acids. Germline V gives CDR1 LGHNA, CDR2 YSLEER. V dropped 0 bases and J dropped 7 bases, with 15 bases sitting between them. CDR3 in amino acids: CASSQEVIWGGGELFF. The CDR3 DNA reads TGCGCCAGCAGCCAAGAAGTAATCTGGGGTGGCGGGGAGCTGTTTTTT.

For the CDR3, the DNA is TGTGCCAGCAGTGAACGTCAGGGCAGCGCGTCGTACATTCAGTACTTC. The encoded protein is CASSERQGSASYIQYF. The chain combines TRBV6-1 with TRBJ2-4, with D maybe TRBD1 (5 bases). The germline CDR1 and CDR2 sequences are MNHNS and SASEGT. V dropped 2 bases and J dropped 8 bases, with 19 bases sitting between them. The CDR3 covers 16 residues.

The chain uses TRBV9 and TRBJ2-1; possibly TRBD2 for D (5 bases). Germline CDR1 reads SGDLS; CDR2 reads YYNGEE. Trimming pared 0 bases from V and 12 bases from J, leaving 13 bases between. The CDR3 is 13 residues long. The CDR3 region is CASSVAGGAGQFF. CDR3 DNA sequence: TGTGCCAGCAGCGTAGCTGGAGGTGCGGGGCAGTTCTTC.

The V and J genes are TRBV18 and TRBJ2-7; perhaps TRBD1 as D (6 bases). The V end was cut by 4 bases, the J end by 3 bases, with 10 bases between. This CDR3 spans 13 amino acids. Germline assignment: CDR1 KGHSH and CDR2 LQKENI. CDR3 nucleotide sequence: TGTGCCAGCTCACTACAACAGGGCTACGAGCAGTACTTC. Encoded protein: CASSLQQGYEQYF.

The CDR3 is CASSVTQGHTGELFF. As DNA, the CDR3 is TGTGCCAGCAGCGTAACCCAGGGCCACACCGGGGAGCTGTTTTTT. The chain employs TRBV9 and TRBJ2-2; TRBD1 is a possible D gene (5 bases). Germline V gene data show CDR1 as SGDLS and CDR2 as YYNGEE. The CDR3 extends over 15 amino acids. V lost 1 base, J lost 3 bases, and 10 bases lay in between.